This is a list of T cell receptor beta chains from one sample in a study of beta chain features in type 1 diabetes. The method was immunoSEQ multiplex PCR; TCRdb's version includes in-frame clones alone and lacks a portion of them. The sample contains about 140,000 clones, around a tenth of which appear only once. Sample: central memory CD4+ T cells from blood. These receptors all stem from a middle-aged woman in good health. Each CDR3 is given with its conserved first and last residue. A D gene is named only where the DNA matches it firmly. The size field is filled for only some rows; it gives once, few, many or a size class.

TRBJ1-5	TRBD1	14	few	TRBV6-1	CAIRDPQGNQPQHF	TGTGCCATCAGGGACCCACAGGGGAATCAGCCCCAGCATTTT
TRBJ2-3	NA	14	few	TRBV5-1	CASSLGKTGDTQYF	TGCGCCAGCAGCTTGGGAAAAACAGGGGATACGCAGTATTTT
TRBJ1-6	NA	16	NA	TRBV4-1	CASSQESQLYNSPLHF	TGCGCCAGCAGCCAAGAGTCACAGCTATATAATTCACCCCTCCACTTT
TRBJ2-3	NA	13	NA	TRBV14	CASSPSSTDTQYF	TGTGCCAGCAGCCCCTCCAGCACAGATACGCAGTATTTT
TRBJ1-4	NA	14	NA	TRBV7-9	CASSPGSGNEKLFF	TGTGCCAGCAGCCCGGGGAGTGGTAATGAAAAACTGTTTTTT
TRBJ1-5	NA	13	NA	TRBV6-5	CASSYSGDQPQHF	TGTGCCAGCAGTTACAGCGGGGATCAGCCCCAGCATTTT
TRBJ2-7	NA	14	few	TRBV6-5	CASSDPDTTYEQYF	TGTGCCAGCAGTGATCCCGACACCACCTACGAGCAGTACTTC
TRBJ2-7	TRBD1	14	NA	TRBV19	CASSLDRGPYEQYF	TGTGCCAGTAGTCTTGACAGGGGTCCGTACGAGCAGTACTTC
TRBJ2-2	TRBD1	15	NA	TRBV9	CASSPDPTGVGELFF	TGTGCCAGCAGCCCGGACCCGACAGGGGTCGGGGAGCTGTTTTTT
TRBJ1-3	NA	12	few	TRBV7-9	CASSRDGNTIYF	TGTGCCAGCAGCCGGGATGGAAACACCATATATTTT
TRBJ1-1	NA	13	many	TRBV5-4	CASTLDGFTEAFF	TGTGCCAGCACCCTAGATGGGTTTACTGAAGCTTTCTTT
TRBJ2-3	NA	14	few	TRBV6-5	CANSVRGRTDTQYF	TGTGCCAACAGTGTGCGGGGACGCACAGATACGCAGTATTTT
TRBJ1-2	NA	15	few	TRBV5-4	CASSLERTDNYGYTF	TGTGCCAGCAGCTTGGAAAGGACAGATAACTATGGCTACACCTTC